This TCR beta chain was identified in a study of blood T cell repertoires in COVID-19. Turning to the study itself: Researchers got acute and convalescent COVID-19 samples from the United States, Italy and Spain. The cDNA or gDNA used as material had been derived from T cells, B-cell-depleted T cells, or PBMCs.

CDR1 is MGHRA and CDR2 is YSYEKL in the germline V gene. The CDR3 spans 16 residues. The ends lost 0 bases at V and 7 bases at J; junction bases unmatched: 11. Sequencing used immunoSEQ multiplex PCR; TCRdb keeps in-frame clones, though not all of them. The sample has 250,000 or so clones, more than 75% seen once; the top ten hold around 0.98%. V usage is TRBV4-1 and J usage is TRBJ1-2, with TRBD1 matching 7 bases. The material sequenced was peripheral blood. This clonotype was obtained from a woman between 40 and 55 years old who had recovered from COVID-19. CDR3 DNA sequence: TGCGCCAGCAGCCAAGATAGAAAGGGGGCGCGGCGTGGCTACACCTTC. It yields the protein CASSQDRKGARRGYTF.